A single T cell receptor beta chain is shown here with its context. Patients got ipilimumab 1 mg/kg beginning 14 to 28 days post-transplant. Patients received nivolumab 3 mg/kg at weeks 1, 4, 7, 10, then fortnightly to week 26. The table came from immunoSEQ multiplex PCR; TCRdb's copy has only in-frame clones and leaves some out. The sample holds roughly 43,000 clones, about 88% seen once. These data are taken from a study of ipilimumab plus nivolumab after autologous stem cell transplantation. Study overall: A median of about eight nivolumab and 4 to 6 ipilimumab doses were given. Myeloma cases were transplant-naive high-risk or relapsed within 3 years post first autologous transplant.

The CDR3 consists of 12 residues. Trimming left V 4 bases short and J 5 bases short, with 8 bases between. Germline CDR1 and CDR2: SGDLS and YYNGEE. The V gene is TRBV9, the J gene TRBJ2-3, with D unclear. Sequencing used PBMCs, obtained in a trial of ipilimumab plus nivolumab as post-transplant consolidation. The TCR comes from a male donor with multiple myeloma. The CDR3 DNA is TGTGCCAGCAGCACAGAAGTAGATACGCAGTATTTT. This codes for CASSTEVDTQYF.